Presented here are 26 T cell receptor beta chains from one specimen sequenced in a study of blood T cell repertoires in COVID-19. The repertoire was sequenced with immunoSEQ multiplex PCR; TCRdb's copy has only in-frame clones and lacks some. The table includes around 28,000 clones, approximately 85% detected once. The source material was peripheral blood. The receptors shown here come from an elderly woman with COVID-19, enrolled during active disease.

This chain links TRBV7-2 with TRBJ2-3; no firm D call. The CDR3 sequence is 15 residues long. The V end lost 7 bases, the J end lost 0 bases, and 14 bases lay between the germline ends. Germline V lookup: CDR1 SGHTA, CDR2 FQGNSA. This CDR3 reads CASTLRGSSTDTQYF. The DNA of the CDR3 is TGTGCCAGCACCCTAAGAGGCTCTAGCACAGATACGCAGTATTTT.

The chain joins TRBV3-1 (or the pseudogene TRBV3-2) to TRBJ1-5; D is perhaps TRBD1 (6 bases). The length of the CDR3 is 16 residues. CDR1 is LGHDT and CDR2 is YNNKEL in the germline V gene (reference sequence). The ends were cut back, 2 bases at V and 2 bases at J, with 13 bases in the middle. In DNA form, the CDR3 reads TGTGCCAGCAGCCAACGAGGGGCAGGGGGCAATCAGCCCCAGCATTTT. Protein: CASSQRGAGGNQPQHF.

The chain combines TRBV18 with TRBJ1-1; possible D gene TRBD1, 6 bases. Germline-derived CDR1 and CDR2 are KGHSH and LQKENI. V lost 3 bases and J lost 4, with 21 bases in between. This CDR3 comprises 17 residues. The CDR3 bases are TGTGCCAGCTCACCGGGCCGGGCGGGGGCAGAGATCACTGAAGCTTTCTTT. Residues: CASSPGRAGAEITEAFF.

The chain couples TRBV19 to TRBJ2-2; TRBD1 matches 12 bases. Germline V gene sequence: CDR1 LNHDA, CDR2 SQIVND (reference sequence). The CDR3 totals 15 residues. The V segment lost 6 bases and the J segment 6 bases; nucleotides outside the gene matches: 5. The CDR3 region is CASRKGQGAAGELFF. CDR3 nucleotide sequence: TGTGCCAGTAGGAAGGGACAGGGGGCGGCCGGGGAGCTGTTTTTT.

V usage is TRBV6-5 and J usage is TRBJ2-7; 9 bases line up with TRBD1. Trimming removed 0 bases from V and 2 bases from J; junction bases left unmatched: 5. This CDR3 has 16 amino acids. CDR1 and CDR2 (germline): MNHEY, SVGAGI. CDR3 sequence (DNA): TGTGCCAGCAGTTACTCGCGGCGGGACAGGGCCTACGAGCAGTACTTC. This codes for CASSYSRRDRAYEQYF.

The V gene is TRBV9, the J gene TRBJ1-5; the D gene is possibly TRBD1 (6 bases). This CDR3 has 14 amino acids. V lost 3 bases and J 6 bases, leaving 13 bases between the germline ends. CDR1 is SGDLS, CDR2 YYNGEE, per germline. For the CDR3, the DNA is TGTGCCAGCAGCGCCAGTGTAGGGGGTCAGCCCCAGCATTTT. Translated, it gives CASSASVGGQPQHF.

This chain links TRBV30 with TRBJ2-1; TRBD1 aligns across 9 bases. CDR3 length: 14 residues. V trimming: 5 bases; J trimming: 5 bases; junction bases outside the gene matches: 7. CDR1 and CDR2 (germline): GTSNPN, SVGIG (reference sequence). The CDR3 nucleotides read TGTGCCTGGGGATTTGGACAGGGGCACAATGAGCAGTTCTTC. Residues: CAWGFGQGHNEQFF.

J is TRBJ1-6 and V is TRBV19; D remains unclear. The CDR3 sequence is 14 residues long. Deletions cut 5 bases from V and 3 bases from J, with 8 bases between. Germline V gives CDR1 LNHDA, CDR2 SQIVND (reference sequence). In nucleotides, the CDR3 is TGTGCCAGTAGTTCACAGAGCTATAATTCACCCCTCCACTTT. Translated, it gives CASSSQSYNSPLHF.

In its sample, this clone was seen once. DNA for the CDR3: TGCGCCAGCAGCACCGGACAGGGGGAAGGTACGCAGTATTTT. This encodes CASSTGQGEGTQYF. The chain is built from TRBV5-1 and TRBJ2-3; TRBD1 matches 10 bases. V was pared by 4 bases and J by 8 bases, with 7 bases of the junction left unmatched. CDR1 and CDR2 (germline): SGHRS, YFSETQ. The CDR3 is 14 residues long.

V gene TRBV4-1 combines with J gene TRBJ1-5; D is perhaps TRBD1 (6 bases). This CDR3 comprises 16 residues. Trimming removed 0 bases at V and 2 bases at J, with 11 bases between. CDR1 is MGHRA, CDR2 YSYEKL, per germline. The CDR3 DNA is TGCGCCAGCAGCCAAGAATGGGGGCCGGGCAATCAGCCCCAGCATTTT. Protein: CASSQEWGPGNQPQHF.

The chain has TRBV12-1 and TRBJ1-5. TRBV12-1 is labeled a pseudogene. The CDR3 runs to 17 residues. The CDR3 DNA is TGTGCCAGCAGCCAAGGGCGGGGGTCGCGGGGCAATCAGCCCCAGCATTTT. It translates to CASSQGRGSRGNQPQHF.

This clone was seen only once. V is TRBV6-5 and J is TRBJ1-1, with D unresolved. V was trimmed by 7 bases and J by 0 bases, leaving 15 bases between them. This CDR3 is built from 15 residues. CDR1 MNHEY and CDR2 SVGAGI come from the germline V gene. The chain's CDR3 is CASTPGGLMNTEAFF. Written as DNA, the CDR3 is TGTGCCAGCACCCCCGGAGGATTGATGAACACTGAAGCTTTCTTT.

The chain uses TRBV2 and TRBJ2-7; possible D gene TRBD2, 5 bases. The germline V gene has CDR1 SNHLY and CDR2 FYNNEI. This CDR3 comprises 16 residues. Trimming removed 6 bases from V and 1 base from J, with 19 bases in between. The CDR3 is CASRGGRSGASYEQYF. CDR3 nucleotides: TGTGCCAGCAGAGGAGGAAGGTCAGGCGCTTCCTACGAGCAGTACTTC.

CDR3 sequence (DNA): TGCAGCGTAGCCTGGGGACAGGGTGGAGAGACCCAGTACTTC. Amino acids: CSVAWGQGGETQYF. The chain recombines TRBV29-1 with TRBJ2-5; 9 bases are a match to TRBD1. Trimming at V came to 6 bases and at J to 4 bases, leaving 9 bases not matched to a gene. CDR3 size: 14 residues. The germline V gene has CDR1 SQVTM and CDR2 ANQGSEA.

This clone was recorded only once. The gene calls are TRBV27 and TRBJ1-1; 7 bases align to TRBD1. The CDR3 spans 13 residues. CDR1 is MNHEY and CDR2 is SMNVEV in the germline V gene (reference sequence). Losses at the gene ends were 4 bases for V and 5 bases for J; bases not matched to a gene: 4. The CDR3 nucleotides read TGTGCCAGCAGTTCGAAGGGGGCAACTGAAGCTTTCTTT. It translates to CASSSKGATEAFF.

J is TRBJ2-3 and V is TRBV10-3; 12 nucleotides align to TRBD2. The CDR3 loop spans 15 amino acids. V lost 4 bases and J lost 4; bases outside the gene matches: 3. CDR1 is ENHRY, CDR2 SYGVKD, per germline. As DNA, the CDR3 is TGTGCCATCAGTGCGACTAGCGGGGGAGCAGATACGCAGTATTTT. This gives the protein CAISATSGGADTQYF.

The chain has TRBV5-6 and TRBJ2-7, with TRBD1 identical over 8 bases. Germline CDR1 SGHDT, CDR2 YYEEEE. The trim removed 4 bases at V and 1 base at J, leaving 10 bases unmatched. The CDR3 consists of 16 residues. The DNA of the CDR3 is TGTGCCAGCAGCAAACCGTGGACAGGGAAGTCCTACGAGCAGTACTTC. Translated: CASSKPWTGKSYEQYF. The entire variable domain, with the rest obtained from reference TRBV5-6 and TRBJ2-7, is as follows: DAGVTQSPTHLIKTRGQQVTLRCSPKSGHDTVSWYQQALGQGPQFIFQYYEEEERQRGNFPDRFSGHQFPNYSSELNVNALLLGDSALYLCASSKPWTGKSYEQYFGPGTRLTVT.

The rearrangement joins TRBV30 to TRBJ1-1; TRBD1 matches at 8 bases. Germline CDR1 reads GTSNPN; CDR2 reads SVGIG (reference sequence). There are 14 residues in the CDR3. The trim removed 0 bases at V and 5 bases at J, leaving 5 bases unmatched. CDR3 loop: CAWSVSGGFTEAFF. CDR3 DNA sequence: TGTGCCTGGAGTGTTTCAGGGGGCTTTACTGAAGCTTTCTTT.

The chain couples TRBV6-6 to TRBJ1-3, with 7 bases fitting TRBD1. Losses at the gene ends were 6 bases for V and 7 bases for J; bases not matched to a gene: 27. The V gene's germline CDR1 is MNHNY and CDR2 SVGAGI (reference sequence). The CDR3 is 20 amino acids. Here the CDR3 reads CASSNSHLEGAMFYGNTIYF. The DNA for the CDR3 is TGTGCCAGCAGCAACAGTCATCTAGAGGGGGCTATGTTTTATGGGAACACCATATATTTT.

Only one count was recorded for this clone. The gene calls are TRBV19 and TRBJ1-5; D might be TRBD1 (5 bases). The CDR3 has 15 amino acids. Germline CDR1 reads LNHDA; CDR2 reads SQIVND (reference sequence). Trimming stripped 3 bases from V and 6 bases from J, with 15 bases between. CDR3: CASSIGQGRVQPQHF. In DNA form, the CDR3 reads TGTGCCAGTAGTATCGGGCAGGGTCGTGTTCAGCCCCAGCATTTT.

The CDR3 loop is CATGTSSYNSPLHF. Written as DNA, the CDR3 is TGTGCCACCGGGACAAGCTCCTATAATTCACCCCTCCACTTT. The chain links TRBV6-5 to TRBJ1-6, with D perhaps matching TRBD1 (6 bases). CDR1 is MNHEY and CDR2 is SVGAGI in the germline V gene. Trimming took 10 bases from V and 0 from J, leaving 10 bases between them. The CDR3 length is 14 residues.

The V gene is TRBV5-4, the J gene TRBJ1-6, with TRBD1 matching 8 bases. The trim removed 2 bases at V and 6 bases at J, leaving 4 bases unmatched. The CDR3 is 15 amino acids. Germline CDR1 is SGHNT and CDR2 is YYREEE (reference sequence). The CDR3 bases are TGTGCCAGCAGCTTCCAACAGGGGGTTAATTCACCCCTCCACTTT. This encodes CASSFQQGVNSPLHF. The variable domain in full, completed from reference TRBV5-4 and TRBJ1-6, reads ETGVTQSPTHLIKTRGQQVTLRCSSQSGHNTVSWYQQALGQGPQFIFQYYREEENGRGNFPPRFSGLQFPNYSSELNVNALELDDSALYLCASSFQQGVNSPLHFGNGTRLTVT.

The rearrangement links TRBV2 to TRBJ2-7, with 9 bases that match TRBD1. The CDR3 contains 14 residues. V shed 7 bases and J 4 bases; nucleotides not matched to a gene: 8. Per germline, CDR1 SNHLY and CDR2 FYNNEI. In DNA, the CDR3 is TGTGCCAGCAACAAAATGGACAGGGGTTACGAGCAGTACTTC. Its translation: CASNKMDRGYEQYF.

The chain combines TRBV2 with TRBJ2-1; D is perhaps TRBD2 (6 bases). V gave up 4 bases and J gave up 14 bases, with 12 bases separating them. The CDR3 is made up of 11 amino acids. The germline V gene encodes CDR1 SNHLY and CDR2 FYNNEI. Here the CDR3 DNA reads TGTGCCAGCAGTGTTCTGCGGGGAGAGTTCTTC. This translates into CASSVLRGEFF.

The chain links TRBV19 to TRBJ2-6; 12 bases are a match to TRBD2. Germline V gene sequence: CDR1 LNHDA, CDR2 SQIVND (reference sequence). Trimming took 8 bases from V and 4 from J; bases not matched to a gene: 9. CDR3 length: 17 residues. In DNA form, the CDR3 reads TGTGCCAGTGGGCGACTAGCGGGGGTCCGAGGGGCCAACGTCCTGACTTTC. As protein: CASGRLAGVRGANVLTF. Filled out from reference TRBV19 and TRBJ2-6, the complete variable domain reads DGGITQSPKYLFRKEGQNVTLSCEQNLNHDAMYWYRQDPGQGLRLIYYSQIVNDFQKGDIAEGYSVSREKKESFPLTVTSAQKNPTAFYLCASGRLAGVRGANVLTFGAGSRLTVL.

The CDR3 loop is CASSPRGGQGYNEQFF. The CDR3 region has the DNA TGTGCCAGCAGTCCTCGCGGAGGGCAGGGCTACAATGAGCAGTTCTTC. The chain couples TRBV27 to TRBJ2-1, with D possibly being TRBD2 (6 bases). Trimming pared 5 bases from V and 3 bases from J, leaving 17 bases between. Germline loops: CDR1 MNHEY, CDR2 SMNVEV (reference sequence). The CDR3 length is 16 residues.